This T cell receptor (beta chain) was captured in a study of T-cell reconstitution after alpha-beta-depleted transplantation in children. Whole-study results and caveats: Recipient T cells and thymic progenitors that survived gave rise to the high TCRbeta diversity observed at day 60 in some patients. It was reported that alpha-beta T cells came from several hundred expanded graft clones (about two months after transplant).

V lost 8 bases and J 2 bases, leaving 16 bases between the germline ends. This CDR3 contains 14 residues. Germline lookup yields CDR1 SGDLS and CDR2 YYNGEE. A note on this clonotype: Its cognate antigen is unknown. A much larger clonotype is one base distant, so this may be a read error.

Unique molecular identifiers tagged the TCRbeta library. One entry per CDR3 protein results from TCRdb running MiXCR on the PCR reads. The top ten hold roughly 5.8% of the sample, which has hundreds of thousands of distinct CDR3 sequences, less than 9% seen once. The clonotype originates from a male patient younger than 18 who had a stem cell transplant for acute lymphoblastic leukemia, so the T cells may come from the graft donor. V and J are TRBV9 and TRBJ1-2, with D maybe TRBD1 (6 bases). The input for sequencing was PBMCs, mostly from graft donor cells, taken 180 days after TCRalphabeta/CD19-depleted stem cell transplant. The CDR3 coding sequence is TGTGCCAGGAGCATAGGACAGCTGAACTATGGCTACACCTTC. This translates into CARSIGQLNYGYTF. Filled out from reference TRBV9 and TRBJ1-2, the complete variable domain reads DSGVTQTPKHLITATGQRVTLRCSPRSGDLSVYWYQQSLDQGLQFLIQYYNGEERAKGNILERFSAQQFPDLHSELNLSSLELGDSALYFCARSIGQLNYGYTFGSGTRLTVV.